The 17 T cell receptor beta chains below come from one sample, sequenced in a study of T cells in localized non-small cell lung cancer. The method was immunoSEQ multiplex PCR; TCRdb's version includes in-frame clones alone and lacks a portion of them. The repertoire holds about 28,000 clones, with around 82% as singletons. Sequenced here: peripheral blood mononuclear cells, sampled before any cancer treatment. These TCRs come from a man aged 40 to 69 with stage III lung adenocarcinoma.

The V and J genes are TRBV5-4 and TRBJ2-3; D unclear. Trimming took 4 bases from V and 4 from J, leaving 7 bases between them. Germline V gene data show CDR1 as SGHNT and CDR2 as YYREEE (reference sequence). The CDR3 consists of 12 residues. CDR3 sequence (DNA): TGTGCCAGCAGCCCTACCCCAGATACGCAGTATTTT. It translates to CASSPTPDTQYF.

The rearrangement links TRBV5-8 to TRBJ1-1, with 11 bases identical to TRBD1. The CDR3 consists of 16 residues. Germline V gives CDR1 SGHTS, CDR2 YDEGEE. Trimming at V came to 4 bases and at J to 4 bases, leaving 9 bases not matched to a gene. CDR3 sequence reads: CASSRTGGGRGTEAFF. Written as DNA, the CDR3 is TGTGCCAGCAGCCGGACAGGGGGCGGACGGGGCACTGAAGCTTTCTTT. Variable domain in full (rest from reference TRBV5-8 and TRBJ1-1): EAGVTQSPTHLIKTRGQQATLRCSPISGHTSVYWYQQALGLGLQFLLWYDEGEERNRGNFPPRFSGRQFPNYSSELNVNALELEDSALYLCASSRTGGGRGTEAFFGQGTRLTVV.

The rearrangement uses TRBV6-1 and TRBJ1-6; perhaps TRBD1 as D (6 bases). V was cut by 6 bases and J by 1 base, with 10 bases left in between. CDR3 length: 15 amino acids. CDR1 is MNHNS and CDR2 is SASEGT in the germline V gene. Here the CDR3 reads CASRTTGSYNSPLHF. CDR3 DNA sequence: TGTGCCAGCAGGACAACAGGGTCCTATAATTCACCCCTCCACTTT.

CDR3 sequence (DNA): TGTGCCAGCAGCTTAGGAAATCCAGCGGGGAACAATGAGCAGTTCTTC. Amino acids: CASSLGNPAGNNEQFF. The chain has TRBV7-6 and TRBJ2-1; 7 nucleotides match TRBD2. Germline CDR1 reads SGHVS; CDR2 reads FNYEAQ. Trimming removed 1 base from V and 5 bases from J; junction bases left unmatched: 8. The CDR3 spans 16 residues.

In its sample, this clone was seen a few times. V and J are TRBV19 and TRBJ1-5, with TRBD1 as a possible D gene (6 bases). Trimming removed 5 bases from V and 3 bases from J, with 14 bases in between. Germline CDR1 and CDR2: LNHDA and SQIVND (reference sequence). The CDR3 length is 15 residues. As DNA, the CDR3 is TGTGCCAGTAGTCGGATTACAGGGAACAATCAGCCCCAGCATTTT. Its translation: CASSRITGNNQPQHF.

Turning to this clone: Different DNA sequences within this sample yield the same CDR3. J is TRBJ1-3 and V is TRBV19; D gene unclear. Trimming took off 3 bases at V and 1 base at J, with 10 bases between the two ends. This CDR3 is 15 amino acids long. Germline loops: CDR1 LNHDA, CDR2 SQIVND (reference sequence). CDR3 bases: TGTGCCAGTAGTATTGCAGGCTCTTCTGGAAACACCATATATTTT. It is translated as CASSIAGSSGNTIYF.

The chain joins TRBV7-9 to TRBJ2-1; 8 nucleotides line up with TRBD1. The V gene's germline CDR1 is SEHNR and CDR2 FQNEAQ (reference sequence). V was clipped by 0 bases and J by 8 bases; unmatched bases: 6. The CDR3 contains 15 residues. DNA for the CDR3: TGTGCCAGCAGCTTAGCCCAGGGGGCTATACATGAGCAGTTCTTC. It specifies CASSLAQGAIHEQFF. The variable domain in full, with the rest retrieved from reference TRBV7-9 and TRBJ2-1, is DTGVSQNPRHKITKRGQNVTFRCDPISEHNRLYWYRQTLGQGPEFLTYFQNEAQLEKSRLLSDRFSAERPKGSFSTLEIQRTEQGDSAMYLCASSLAQGAIHEQFFGPGTRLTVL.

The CDR3 is CASSYVPGQKGTNEKLFF. The CDR3 bases are TGCGCCAGCAGCTACGTACCTGGACAGAAGGGAACTAATGAAAAACTGTTTTTT. J is TRBJ1-4 and V is TRBV4-1; possible D gene TRBD1, 6 bases. The CDR3 sequence is 18 residues long. CDR1 is MGHRA, CDR2 YSYEKL, per germline. The V gene lost 5 bases and the J gene lost 1 base, with 20 bases spanning the gap.

This clone was seen only once. This CDR3 is CASRFAQGGYGYTF. DNA for the CDR3: TGCGCCAGCAGGTTTGCACAGGGAGGTTATGGCTACACCTTC. This sequence joins TRBV5-1 and TRBJ1-2; D is possibly TRBD1 (6 bases). Trimming took 5 bases from V and 5 from J, leaving 16 bases between them. The CDR3 covers 14 residues. Per germline, CDR1 SGHRS and CDR2 YFSETQ.

The V gene is TRBV28, the J gene TRBJ1-4; unclear D gene. This CDR3 spans 16 amino acids. Germline V lookup: CDR1 MDHEN, CDR2 SYDVKM. V was pared by 6 bases and J by 7 bases, with 21 bases between. CDR3 nucleotides: TGTGCCAGCAGGCCCGTCGGGGTGATTTGGGGTGAAAAACTGTTTTTT. Amino acid sequence: CASRPVGVIWGEKLFF.

This chain connects TRBV5-1 to TRBJ1-2; possibly TRBD1 for D (6 bases). Deletions cut 8 bases from V and 5 bases from J, with 16 bases between. Germline V CDR1 and CDR2: SGHRS, YFSETQ. The CDR3 extends over 13 amino acids. The CDR3 loop is CASRSTGAYGYTF. As DNA, the CDR3 is TGCGCCAGTCGGTCTACGGGGGCATATGGCTACACCTTC.

The genes are TRBV28 and TRBJ1-3; D call uncertain. V lost 2 bases and J 4 bases, leaving 21 bases between the germline ends. The germline CDR1 and CDR2 sequences are MDHEN and SYDVKM. CDR3 size: 18 residues. The CDR3 DNA follows: TGTGCCAGCAGTTTAAGGGCCGGGCCCAAAGTAGGCGGAAACACCATATATTTT. Translation gives CASSLRAGPKVGGNTIYF.

The chain links TRBV2 to TRBJ1-1; the match to TRBD1 covers 8 bases. The CDR3 has 15 amino acids. CDR1 is SNHLY and CDR2 is FYNNEI in the germline V gene. The junction had 12 bases not matched to a gene; V was cut back by 8 bases and J by 4 bases. This chain's CDR3 is CASYPTDRGSTEAFF. The CDR3 region has the DNA TGTGCCAGCTACCCTACCGACAGGGGATCCACTGAAGCTTTCTTT.

The chain employs TRBV4-1 and TRBJ2-3; 8 nucleotides agree with TRBD1. Germline lookup yields CDR1 MGHRA and CDR2 YSYEKL. After removal of 0 bases from V and 3 bases from J, the junction contained 8 bases not matched to a gene. This CDR3 has 17 residues. The CDR3 DNA sequence: TGCGCCAGCAGCCAAGATGTAGGGACAGGCGGGACAGATACGCAGTATTTT. Protein product: CASSQDVGTGGTDTQYF.

The chain has TRBV2 and TRBJ2-5; TRBD2 aligns across 10 bases. The trim removed 6 bases at V and 1 base at J, leaving 5 bases unmatched. This CDR3 has 15 residues. The germline V gene has CDR1 SNHLY and CDR2 FYNNEI. The CDR3 nucleotides are TGTGCCAGCAGAATCGGGACTAGCGCCCAAGAGACCCAGTACTTC. Encoded protein: CASRIGTSAQETQYF.

This clone was picked up one time. This chain connects TRBV7-8 to TRBJ2-1, with unresolved D. This CDR3 contains 16 residues. CDR1 SGHVS and CDR2 FQNEAQ come from the germline V gene. V shed 2 bases and J shed 3 bases, with 14 bases lying between them. CDR3: CASSLRTKTFYNEQFF. The CDR3 bases are TGTGCCAGCAGCTTAAGAACCAAGACATTCTACAATGAGCAGTTCTTC. The full variable domain, rest sourced from reference TRBV7-8 and TRBJ2-1, is GAGVSQSPRYKVAKRGQDVALRCDPISGHVSLFWYQQALGQGPEFLTYFQNEAQLDKSGLPSDRFFAERPEGSVSTLKIQRTQQEDSAVYLCASSLRTKTFYNEQFFGPGTRLTVL.

This clone came up a few times. The chain is built from TRBV6-5 and TRBJ2-4; the D is unclear. Trimming pared 0 bases from V and 10 bases from J, leaving 16 bases between. The CDR3 has 15 residues. In germline, CDR1 is MNHEY, CDR2 SVGAGI. This CDR3 is CASSYSAKGSSIQYF. CDR3 nucleotides: TGTGCCAGCAGTTACTCGGCGAAGGGAAGTTCAATTCAGTACTTC.